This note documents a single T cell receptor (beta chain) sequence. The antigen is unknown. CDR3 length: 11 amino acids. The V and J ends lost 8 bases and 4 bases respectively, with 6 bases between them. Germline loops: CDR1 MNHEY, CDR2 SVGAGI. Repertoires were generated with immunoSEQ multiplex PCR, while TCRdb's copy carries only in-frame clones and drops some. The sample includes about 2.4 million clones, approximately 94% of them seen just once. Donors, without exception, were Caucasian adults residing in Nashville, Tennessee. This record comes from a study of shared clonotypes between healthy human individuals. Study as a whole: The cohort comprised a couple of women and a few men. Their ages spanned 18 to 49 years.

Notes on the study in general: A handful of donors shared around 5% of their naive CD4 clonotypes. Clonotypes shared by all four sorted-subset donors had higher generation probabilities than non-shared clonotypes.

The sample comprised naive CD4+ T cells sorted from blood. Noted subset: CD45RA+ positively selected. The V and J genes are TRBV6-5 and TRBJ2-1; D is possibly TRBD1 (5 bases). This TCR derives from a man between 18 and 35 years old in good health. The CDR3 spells CASQGYNEQFF. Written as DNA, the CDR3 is TGTGCCAGCCAGGGATACAATGAGCAGTTCTTC.